What follows are 26 T cell receptor beta chains derived from one specimen sequenced in a study of T cells expressing NK-cell markers. TCRdb reworked the 5' RACE reads into one entry per CDR3 protein, no DNA. This sample's table reports 300,000 to 500,000 distinct CDR3 sequences. Material for sequencing was blood T cells: a sorted CD56 or NKG2C T cell subset, CD4+ or CD8+ T cells, or bulk PBMC T cells (not recorded which). The receptor source for this set is a woman aged 45-65 years in good health.

The chain links TRBV5-6 to TRBJ2-5; the TCRdb call, TRBD2, lacks DNA for checking. Germline loops: CDR1 SGHDT, CDR2 YYEEEE. The CDR3 spans 15 residues. CDR3 sequence reads: CASSFRSTARETQYF. Supplemented by reference TRBV5-6 and TRBJ2-5, the full variable domain reads DAGVTQSPTHLIKTRGQQVTLRCSPKSGHDTVSWYQQALGQGPQFIFQYYEEEERQRGNFPDRFSGHQFPNYSSELNVNALLLGDSALYLCASSFRSTARETQYFGPGTRLLVL.

The chain recombines TRBV10-3 with TRBJ2-1; checking the TCRdb D call of TRBD1 is not possible without DNA. The length of the CDR3 is 17 residues. Germline CDR1 ENHRY, CDR2 SYGVKD. The CDR3 is CAISSGGGQGSYNEQFF.

This rearrangement joins TRBV9 to TRBJ1-3. Germline CDR1 and CDR2: SGDLS and YYNGEE. CDR3 size: 14 residues. The CDR3 reads CASSAGFWGATIYF.

The chain joins TRBV7-9 to TRBJ2-2; without DNA, the TCRdb call of TRBD1 cannot be checked. The CDR3 loop spans 16 amino acids. Per germline, CDR1 SEHNR and CDR2 FQNEAQ (reference sequence). CDR3 in amino acids: CASSKKGGATTGELFF.

The V gene is TRBV24-1, the J gene TRBJ2-1; TCRdb reports TRBD2, a call that lacks DNA to check it against. The CDR3 has 15 residues. From germline, CDR1 is KGHDR and CDR2 SFDVKD. Here the CDR3 reads CATRDAGRMGNEQFF.

The rearrangement uses TRBV6-5 and TRBJ1-1; the D gene TCRdb calls, TRBD1, cannot be checked with no DNA. The CDR3 runs 12 residues. Per germline, CDR1 MNHEY and CDR2 SVGAGI. CDR3 protein: CASSPGPTEAFF.

The rearrangement links TRBV20-1 to TRBJ1-4. Germline V gives CDR1 DFQATT, CDR2 SNEGSKA (reference sequence). CDR3 length: 14 amino acids. CDR3 sequence: CSARDRTTNEKLFF.

This rearrangement joins TRBV29-1 to TRBJ2-7. Germline V gives CDR1 SQVTM, CDR2 ANQGSEA. The CDR3 covers 13 residues. The CDR3: CSVPTVGGYEQYF.

The chain couples TRBV11-2 to TRBJ2-2; there is no DNA to check the TCRdb D call of TRBD1. The germline gives CDR1 SGHAT, CDR2 FQNNGV. CDR3 length: 13 amino acids. This CDR3 reads CASSPTGAGELFF.

V usage is TRBV7-6 and J usage is TRBJ2-1; TCRdb gives TRBD1 as the D gene, but with no DNA this cannot be confirmed. The CDR3 is 16 residues long. The V gene's germline CDR1 is SGHVS and CDR2 FNYEAQ. The CDR3: CASSLDSRGWTNEQFF.

CDR3 sequence reads: CASSHDYGQGCTEAFF. The rearrangement joins TRBV7-4 to TRBJ1-1; TCRdb designates TRBD1, a call that cannot be tested without DNA. Germline V gene lookup returns CDR1 SGHVT and CDR2 SQSDAQ. The CDR3 is 16 amino acids.

The CDR3 here is CATTLAGASEQYF. This chain uses TRBV15 with TRBJ2-7; TCRdb's D call of TRBD2 is untestable without DNA. This CDR3 has 13 amino acids. Per the germline V gene, CDR1 is LNHNV and CDR2 is YYDKDF (reference sequence).

The chain is built from TRBV7-9 and TRBJ1-1. The CDR3 covers 13 residues. CDR1 and CDR2 from the germline V gene are SEHNR and FQNEAQ (reference sequence). The CDR3 here is CASSPRANTEAFF.

The chain combines TRBV12-3 or TRBV12-4 with TRBJ2-1. This CDR3 is 11 amino acids long. This CDR3 is CASLGYNEQFF.

The V and J genes are TRBV24-1 and TRBJ2-3; the TRBD2 assignment by TCRdb is unverifiable without DNA. The CDR3 contains 17 residues. Germline V gene lookup returns CDR1 KGHDR and CDR2 SFDVKD. The CDR3: CATSDPTPGLVGDTQYF.

The rearrangement uses TRBV6-5 and TRBJ2-6; checking the TCRdb D call of TRBD1 is not possible without DNA. CDR1 is MNHEY and CDR2 is SVGAGI in the germline V gene. This CDR3 region has 17 residues. CDR3 region: CASSYEAGAPGANVLTF.

The chain recombines TRBV4-2 with TRBJ2-5. The germline CDR1 and CDR2 sequences are LGHNA and YNFKEQ. The length of the CDR3 is 15 residues. Here the CDR3 reads CASSQVQDDQETQYF.

This chain uses TRBV7-8 with TRBJ2-7; absent DNA, TCRdb's TRBD1 call cannot be checked. This CDR3 is 16 amino acids long. In germline, CDR1 is SGHVS, CDR2 FQNEAQ. The CDR3 region is CASSSETRPTTIEQYF.

The CDR3 loop reads CASSVVASGRAVNEQFF. This chain connects TRBV9 to TRBJ2-1; the D call of TRBD2 rests on TCRdb alone, since no DNA is present to check it. From germline, CDR1 is SGDLS and CDR2 YYNGEE. The CDR3 contains 17 residues.

The chain has TRBV11-2 and TRBJ2-5. CDR1 is SGHAT, CDR2 FQNNGV, per germline. The CDR3 contains 13 residues. CDR3 protein: CASRKQGPETQYF.

The chain has TRBV20-1 and TRBJ2-7; checking the TCRdb D call of TRBD2 is not possible without DNA. The CDR3 is made up of 15 amino acids. Germline-derived CDR1 and CDR2 are DFQATT and SNEGSKA (reference sequence). This chain's CDR3 is CSAPGWGLSSYEQYF.

The chain couples TRBV20-1 to TRBJ2-5; TCRdb picks TRBD2, but there is no DNA to check that call. CDR3 length: 16 amino acids. Germline loops: CDR1 DFQATT, CDR2 SNEGSKA (reference sequence). The CDR3 is CSAEPSGGSSQETQYF.

CDR3 protein: CASSLWEGKVDEQYF. V gene TRBV7-8 combines with J gene TRBJ2-7; the TRBD2 assignment by TCRdb is unverifiable without DNA. This CDR3 has 15 residues. Germline CDR1 SGHVS, CDR2 FQNEAQ.

The chain links TRBV4-2 to TRBJ1-1. The length of the CDR3 is 12 residues. Germline CDR1 is LGHNA and CDR2 is YNFKEQ. The CDR3: CASSEGQGEAFF.

The CDR3 is CASSPRDRAPDTQYF. The genes are TRBV9 and TRBJ2-3; with no DNA, the TCRdb D assignment of TRBD1 cannot be verified. CDR1 and CDR2 from the germline V gene are SGDLS and YYNGEE. The CDR3 spans 15 residues.

V usage is TRBV28 and J usage is TRBJ1-2. This CDR3 region has 14 residues. The V gene's germline CDR1 is MDHEN and CDR2 SYDVKM. This CDR3 reads CASTPLTDLYGYTF.